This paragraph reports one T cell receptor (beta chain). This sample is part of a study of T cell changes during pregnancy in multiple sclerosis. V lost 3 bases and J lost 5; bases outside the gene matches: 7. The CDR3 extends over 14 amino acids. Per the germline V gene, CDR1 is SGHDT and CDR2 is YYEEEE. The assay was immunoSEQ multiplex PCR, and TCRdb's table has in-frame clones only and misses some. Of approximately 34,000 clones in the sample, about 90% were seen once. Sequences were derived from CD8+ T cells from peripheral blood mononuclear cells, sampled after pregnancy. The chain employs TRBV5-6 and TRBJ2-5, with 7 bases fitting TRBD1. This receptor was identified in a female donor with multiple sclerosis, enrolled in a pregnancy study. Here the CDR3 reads CASSSSLDRETQYF. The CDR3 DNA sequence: TGTGCCAGCAGCTCATCCCTGGACAGGGAGACCCAGTACTTC.